This T cell receptor beta chain was recorded in a study of shared clonotypes between healthy human individuals. Study findings and constraints: Specimens sampled were limited to blood, with tissue repertoires likely differing.

Data came from immunoSEQ multiplex PCR; TCRdb stores just in-frame clones and leaves some out. The table records 1.5 million to 2.5 million clones, just under 95% of them present only once. Regarding this clone: Its target is not known.

V was clipped by 4 bases and J by 7 bases; unmatched bases: 11. The CDR3 covers 15 residues. Germline lookup yields CDR1 SGDLS and CDR2 YYNGEE. CD45RO negativity and positive selection for CCR7 defined naive CD8 cells, a population that excluded terminally differentiated effector memory CD45RA+ cells. The receptor was isolated from a man aged 18 to 30 in good health. This chain connects TRBV9 to TRBJ2-1, with 7 bases that match TRBD1. What was sequenced was naive CD8+ T cells sorted from blood. The CDR3 protein is CASSPSGTESNEQFF. CDR3 nucleotide sequence: TGTGCCAGCAGCCCCTCAGGGACAGAGAGTAATGAGCAGTTCTTC.